The TCR beta chain under discussion was sequenced for a study of blood T cell repertoires in COVID-19. The overall study: In each case, the material was cDNA or gDNA derived from T cells, B-cell-depleted T cells, or PBMCs.

The CDR3 is made up of 18 amino acids. Germline V gene lookup returns CDR1 LNHDA and CDR2 SQIVND (reference sequence). Unmatched junction bases numbered 6, after V lost 1 base and J lost 0 bases. TCRdb's table, derived via immunoSEQ multiplex PCR, lists solely in-frame clones and lacks some. Of tens of thousands of clones listed, about 90% are singletons. This clone was recorded only once. The clonotype was recovered from a woman aged 55-70 years with active or convalescent COVID-19. The chain has TRBV19 and TRBJ2-6, with 7 nucleotides matching TRBD1. Sequencing was carried out using peripheral blood. CDR3 nucleotide sequence: TGTGCCAGTAGTATAGGGGACAGATATAGCTCTGGGGCCAACGTCCTGACTTTC. It yields the protein CASSIGDRYSSGANVLTF.